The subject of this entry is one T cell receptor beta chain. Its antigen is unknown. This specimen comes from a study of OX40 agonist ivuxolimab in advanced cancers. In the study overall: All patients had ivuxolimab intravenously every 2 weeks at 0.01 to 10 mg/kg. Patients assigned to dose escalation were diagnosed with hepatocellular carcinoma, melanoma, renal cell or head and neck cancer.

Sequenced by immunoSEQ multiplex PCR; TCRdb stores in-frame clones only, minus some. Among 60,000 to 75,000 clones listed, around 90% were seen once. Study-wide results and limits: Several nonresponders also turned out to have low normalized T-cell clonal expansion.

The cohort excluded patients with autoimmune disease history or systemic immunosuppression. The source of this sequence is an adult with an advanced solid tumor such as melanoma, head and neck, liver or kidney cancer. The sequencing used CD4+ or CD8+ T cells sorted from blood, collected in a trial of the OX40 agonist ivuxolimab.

The DNA for the CDR3 is TGTGCCAGCAGCCTTCACAGGGTCGGCAGCAATCAGCCCCAGCATTTT. Protein: CASSLHRVGSNQPQHF. The genes are TRBV7-8 and TRBJ1-5; D might be TRBD1 (6 bases). V lost 5 bases to trimming and J lost 1 base, with 15 bases between them. The germline CDR1 and CDR2 sequences are SGHVS and FQNEAQ. This CDR3 region has 16 residues. Complete variable domain (other parts from reference TRBV7-8 and TRBJ1-5): GAGVSQSPRYKVAKRGQDVALRCDPISGHVSLFWYQQALGQGPEFLTYFQNEAQLDKSGLPSDRFFAERPEGSVSTLKIQRTQQEDSAVYLCASSLHRVGSNQPQHFGDGTRLSIL.